The clone carrying this T cell receptor beta chain was recorded only once. Its antigen is not known. This sample stems from a study of cytomegalovirus exposure and HLA in healthy donors. Study outcomes and limitations: Using a false discovery rate of 0.05, a later analysis showed that 15,000 to 20,000 TCR beta sequences were associated with HLA alleles. Researchers reported from a later analysis that most CMV-associated TCR beta chains appeared HLA-restricted.

The J segment lost 0 bases and the V segment lost 2 bases, leaving 3 bases of the junction unmatched. The CDR3 has 15 amino acids. The germline V gene has CDR1 SGHNT and CDR2 YYREEE (reference sequence). Researchers ran the PCR with 60 Vbeta and 13 Jbeta primers. The data were produced by immunoSEQ multiplex PCR, yet TCRdb's version contains in-frame clones alone and is incomplete. Of roughly 150,000 clones in the sample, roughly 80% are singletons; the top ten hold under 1.1%. This clonotype originated in a man aged 30 to 45 in good health and CMV-seronegative. Sequenced: PBMCs. The genes are TRBV5-4 and TRBJ2-3; TRBD2 matches 7 bases. CDR3 sequence: CASSLSGASTDTQYF. The CDR3 DNA sequence: TGTGCCAGCAGCTTAAGCGGGGCTAGCACAGATACGCAGTATTTT. Based on the CDR3 plus reference TRBV5-4 and TRBJ2-3, the full variable domain is ETGVTQSPTHLIKTRGQQVTLRCSSQSGHNTVSWYQQALGQGPQFIFQYYREEENGRGNFPPRFSGLQFPNYSSELNVNALELDDSALYLCASSLSGASTDTQYFGPGTRLTVL.